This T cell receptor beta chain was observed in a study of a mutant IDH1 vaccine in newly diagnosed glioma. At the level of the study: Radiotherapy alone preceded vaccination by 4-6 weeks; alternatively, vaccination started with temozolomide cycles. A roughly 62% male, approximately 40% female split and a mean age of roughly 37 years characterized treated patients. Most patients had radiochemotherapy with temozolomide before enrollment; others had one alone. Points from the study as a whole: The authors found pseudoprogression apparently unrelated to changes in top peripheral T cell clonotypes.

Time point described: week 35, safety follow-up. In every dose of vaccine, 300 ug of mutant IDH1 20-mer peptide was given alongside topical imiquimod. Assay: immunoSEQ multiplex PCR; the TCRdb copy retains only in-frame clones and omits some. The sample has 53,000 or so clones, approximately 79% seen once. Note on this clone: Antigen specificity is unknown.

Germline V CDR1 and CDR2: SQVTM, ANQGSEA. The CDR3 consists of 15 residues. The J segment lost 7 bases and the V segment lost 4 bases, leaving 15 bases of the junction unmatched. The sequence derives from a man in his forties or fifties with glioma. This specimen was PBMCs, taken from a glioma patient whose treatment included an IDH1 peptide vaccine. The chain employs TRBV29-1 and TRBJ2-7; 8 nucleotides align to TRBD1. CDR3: CSVVPQGALVGEQYF. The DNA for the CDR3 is TGCAGCGTTGTTCCGCAGGGGGCCCTGGTTGGGGAGCAGTACTTC.